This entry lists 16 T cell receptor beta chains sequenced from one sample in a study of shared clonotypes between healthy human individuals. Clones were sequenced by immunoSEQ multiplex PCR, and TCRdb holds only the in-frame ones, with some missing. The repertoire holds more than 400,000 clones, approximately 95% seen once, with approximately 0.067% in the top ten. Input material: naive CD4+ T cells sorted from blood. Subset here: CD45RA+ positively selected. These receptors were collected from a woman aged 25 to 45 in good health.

The CDR3: CASSSPGAGSNEQFF. CDR3 DNA: TGTGCCAGCAGCTCACCAGGGGCGGGCTCGAATGAGCAGTTCTTC. This rearrangement joins TRBV11-3 to TRBJ2-1, with a weak D call TRBD1 (6 bases). Germline CDR1 and CDR2: SGHNT and YENEEA. The CDR3 extends over 15 amino acids. V shed 4 bases and J shed 7 bases, with 17 bases lying between them. The full variable domain, rest sourced from reference TRBV11-3 and TRBJ2-1, is EAGVVQSPRYKIIEKKQPVAFWCNPISGHNTLYWYLQNLGQGPELLIRYENEEAVDDSQLPKDRFSAERLKGVDSTLKIQPAELGDSAVYLCASSSPGAGSNEQFFGPGTRLTVL.

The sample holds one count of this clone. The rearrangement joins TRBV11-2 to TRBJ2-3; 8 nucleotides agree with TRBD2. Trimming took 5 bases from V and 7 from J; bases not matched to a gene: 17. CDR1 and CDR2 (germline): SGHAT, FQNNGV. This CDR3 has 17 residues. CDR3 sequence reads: CASSPLIGAGALNTQYF. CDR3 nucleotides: TGTGCCAGCAGCCCCTTGATCGGAGCGGGAGCTTTAAATACGCAGTATTTT. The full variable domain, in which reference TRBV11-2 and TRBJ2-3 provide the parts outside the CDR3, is EAGVAQSPRYKIIEKRQSVAFWCNPISGHATLYWYQQILGQGPKLLIQFQNNGVVDDSQLPKDRFSAERLKGVDSTLKIQPAKLEDSAVYLCASSPLIGAGALNTQYFGPGTRLTVL.

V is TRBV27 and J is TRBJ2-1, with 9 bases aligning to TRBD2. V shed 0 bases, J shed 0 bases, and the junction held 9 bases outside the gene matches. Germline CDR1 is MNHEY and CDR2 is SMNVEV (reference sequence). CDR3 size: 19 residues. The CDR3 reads CASSLSVGLAPRSYNEQFF. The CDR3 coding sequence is TGTGCCAGCAGTTTATCTGTGGGACTAGCTCCACGCTCCTACAATGAGCAGTTCTTC.

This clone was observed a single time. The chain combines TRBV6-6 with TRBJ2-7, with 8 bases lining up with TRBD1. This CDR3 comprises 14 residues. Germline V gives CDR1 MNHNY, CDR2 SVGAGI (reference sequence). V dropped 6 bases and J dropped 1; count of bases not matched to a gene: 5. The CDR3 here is CASRSQGDSYEQYF. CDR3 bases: TGTGCCAGCAGATCACAGGGGGATTCCTACGAGCAGTACTTC.

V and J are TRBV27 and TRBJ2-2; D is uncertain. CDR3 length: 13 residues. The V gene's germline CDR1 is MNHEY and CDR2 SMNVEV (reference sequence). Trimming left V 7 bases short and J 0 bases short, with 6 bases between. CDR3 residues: CASMAANTGELFF. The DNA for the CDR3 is TGTGCCAGCATGGCCGCGAACACCGGGGAGCTGTTTTTT.

This CDR3 is CASSLRGDPTSQQYF. CDR3 coding DNA: TGTGCCAGCAGCTTAAGGGGGGACCCGACTTCGCAGCAGTACTTC. This chain links TRBV7-9 with TRBJ2-7, with D perhaps matching TRBD1 or TRBD2 (6 bases each). Germline V gives CDR1 SEHNR, CDR2 FQNEAQ (reference sequence). The CDR3 extends over 15 amino acids. The V gene lost 2 bases and the J gene lost 8 bases, with 19 bases spanning the gap.

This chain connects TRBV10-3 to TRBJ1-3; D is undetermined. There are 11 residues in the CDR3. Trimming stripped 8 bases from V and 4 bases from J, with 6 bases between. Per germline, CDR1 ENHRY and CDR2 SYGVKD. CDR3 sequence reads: CAIGAGNTIYF. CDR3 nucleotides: TGTGCCATCGGTGCGGGAAACACCATATATTTT.

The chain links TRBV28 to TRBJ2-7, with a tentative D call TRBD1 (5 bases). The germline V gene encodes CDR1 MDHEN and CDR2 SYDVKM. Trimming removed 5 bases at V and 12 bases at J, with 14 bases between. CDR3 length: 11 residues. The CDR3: CASSTTQGLYF. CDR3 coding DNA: TGTGCCAGCAGTACCACCCAGGGATTGTACTTC.

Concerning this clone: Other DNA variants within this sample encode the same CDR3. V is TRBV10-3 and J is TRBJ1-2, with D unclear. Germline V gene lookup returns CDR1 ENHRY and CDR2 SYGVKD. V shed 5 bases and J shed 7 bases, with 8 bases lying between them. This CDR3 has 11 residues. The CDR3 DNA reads TGTGCCATCAGTTCAGGCGGTGGCTACACCTTC. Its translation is CAISSGGGYTF.

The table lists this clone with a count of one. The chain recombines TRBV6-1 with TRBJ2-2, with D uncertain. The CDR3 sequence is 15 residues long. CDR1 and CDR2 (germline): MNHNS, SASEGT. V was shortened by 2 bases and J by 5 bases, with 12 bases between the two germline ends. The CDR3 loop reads CASSEIGRPTGELFF. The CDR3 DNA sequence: TGTGCCAGCAGTGAAATAGGCAGGCCGACCGGGGAGCTGTTTTTT.

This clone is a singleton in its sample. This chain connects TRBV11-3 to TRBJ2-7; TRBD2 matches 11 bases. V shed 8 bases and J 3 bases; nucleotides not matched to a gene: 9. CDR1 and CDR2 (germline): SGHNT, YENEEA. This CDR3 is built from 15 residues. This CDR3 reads CASVGTGLAGYEQYF. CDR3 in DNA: TGTGCCAGCGTAGGGACCGGACTAGCGGGCTACGAGCAGTACTTC.

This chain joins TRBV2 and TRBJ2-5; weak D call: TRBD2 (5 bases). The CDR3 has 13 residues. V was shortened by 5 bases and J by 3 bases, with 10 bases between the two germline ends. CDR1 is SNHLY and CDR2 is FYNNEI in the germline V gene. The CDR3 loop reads CASSLALKETQYF. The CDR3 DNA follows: TGTGCCAGCAGTTTAGCGCTGAAAGAGACCCAGTACTTC.

The CDR3 region has the DNA TGTGCCAGTACCCCCGCCGCCAGGCACTATGGCTACACCTTC. It yields the protein CASTPAARHYGYTF. The chain couples TRBV19 to TRBJ1-2, with no clear D. V shed 7 bases and J shed 3 bases, with 15 bases lying between them. The CDR3 runs 14 residues. CDR1 is LNHDA and CDR2 is SQIVND in the germline V gene (reference sequence).

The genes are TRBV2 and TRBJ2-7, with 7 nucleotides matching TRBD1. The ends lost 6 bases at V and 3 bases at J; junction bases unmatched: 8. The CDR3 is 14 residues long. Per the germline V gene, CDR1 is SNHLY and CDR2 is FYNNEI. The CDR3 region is CASRGTVTFYEQYF. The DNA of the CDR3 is TGTGCCAGCAGGGGGACAGTTACCTTCTACGAGCAGTACTTC.

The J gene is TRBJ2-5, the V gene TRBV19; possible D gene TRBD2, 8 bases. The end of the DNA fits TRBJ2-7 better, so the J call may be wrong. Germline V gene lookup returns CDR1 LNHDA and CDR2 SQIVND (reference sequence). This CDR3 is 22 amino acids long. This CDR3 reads CASSIKPKIQGLAGTGTYEQYF. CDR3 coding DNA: TGTGCCAGTAGTATTAAGCCCAAGATACAGGGGTTAGCGGGAACTGGCACCTACGAGCAGTACTTC.

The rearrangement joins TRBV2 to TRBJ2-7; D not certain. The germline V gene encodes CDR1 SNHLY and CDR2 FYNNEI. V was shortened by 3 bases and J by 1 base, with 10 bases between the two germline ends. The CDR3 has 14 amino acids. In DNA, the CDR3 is TGTGCCAGCAGTGAGAATATGGATTCCTACGAGCAGTACTTC. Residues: CASSENMDSYEQYF.